The clone carrying this TCR beta chain was observed a few times. Here immunoSEQ multiplex PCR was the method, and the copy in TCRdb shows in-frame clones only, minus some. The data show roughly 100,000 clones, with approximately 88% seen just once and roughly 4.6% held by the top ten. Germline CDR1 GTSNPN, CDR2 SVGIG (reference sequence). The length of the CDR3 is 10 residues. Deletions cut 8 bases from V and 9 bases from J, with 13 bases between. These data are taken from a study of blood T cell repertoires in COVID-19. V gene TRBV30 combines with J gene TRBJ1-1; D remains unclear. Sequences were obtained from peripheral blood. The TCR originated in a human donor in a cohort sampled during active COVID-19. CDR3 protein: CAATGGQAFF. CDR3 DNA: TGTGCCGCCACGGGCGGGCAAGCTTTCTTT. Looking up the rest from reference TRBV30 and TRBJ1-1 gives the full variable domain: SQTIHQWPATLVQPVGSPLSLECTVEGTSNPNLYWYRQAAGRGLQLLFYSVGIGQISSEVPQNLSASRPQDRQFILSSKKLLLSDSGFYLCAATGGQAFFGQGTRLTVV.